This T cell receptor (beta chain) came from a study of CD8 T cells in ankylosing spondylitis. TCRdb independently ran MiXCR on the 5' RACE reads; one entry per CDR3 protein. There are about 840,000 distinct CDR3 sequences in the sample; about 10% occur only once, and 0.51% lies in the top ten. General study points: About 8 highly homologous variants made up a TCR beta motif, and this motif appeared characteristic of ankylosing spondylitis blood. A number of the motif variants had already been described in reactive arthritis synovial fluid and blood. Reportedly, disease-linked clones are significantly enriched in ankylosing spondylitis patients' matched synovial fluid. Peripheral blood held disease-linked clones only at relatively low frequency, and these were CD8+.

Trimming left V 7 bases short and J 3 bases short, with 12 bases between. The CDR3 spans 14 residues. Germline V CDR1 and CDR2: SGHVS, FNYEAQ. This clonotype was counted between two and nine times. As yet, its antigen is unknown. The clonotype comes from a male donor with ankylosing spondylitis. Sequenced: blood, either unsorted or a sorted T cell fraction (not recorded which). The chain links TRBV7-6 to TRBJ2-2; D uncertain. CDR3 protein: CASTQAPDTGELFF. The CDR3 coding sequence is TGTGCCAGCACCCAGGCCCCAGACACCGGGGAGCTGTTTTTT.